This TCR beta chain was retrieved from a study of CD8+ T cells in alopecia areata. Study overall: Patients in the study were on tofacitinib for 6 to 18 months, then off it for 6 months.

Of note for this clone: Its antigen is still unknown.

RNA extraction was followed by reverse transcription into cDNA, which acted as the sequencing template. Sequencing used immunoSEQ multiplex PCR; TCRdb keeps in-frame clones, though not all of them. Of roughly 150,000 clones detected, about 60% appear once; the ten largest clones hold approximately 6.5%. Study-level points and caveats: Scalp samples also yield sequences from resident alphabeta T cells of normal skin. Whereas mice showed it more clearly, TCR sharing across patients was murkier, possibly because of HLA.

The CDR3 covers 12 residues. V lost 2 bases and J lost 4, with 5 bases in between. Looked up from germline, CDR1 is MGHDK and CDR2 is SYGVNS. PBMCs were stained for CD3, CD4 and CD8, and CD4+ and CD8+ T cells were sorted. The sample was CD4+ T cells sorted from blood, taken at week 0. The chain joins TRBV25-1 to TRBJ1-2; D gene unclear. The sequence was collected from a human donor with alopecia areata. The CDR3: CASSERGYGYTF. The CDR3, as DNA: TGTGCCAGCAGTGAACGAGGCTATGGCTACACCTTC.